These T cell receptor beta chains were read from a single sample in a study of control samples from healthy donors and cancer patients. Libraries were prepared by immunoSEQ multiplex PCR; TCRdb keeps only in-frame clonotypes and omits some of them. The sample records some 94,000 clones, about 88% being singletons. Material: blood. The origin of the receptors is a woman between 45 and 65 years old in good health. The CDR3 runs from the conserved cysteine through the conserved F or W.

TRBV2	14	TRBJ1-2	CASSEGTENYGYTF
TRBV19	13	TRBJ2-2	CASSIGQGGELFF
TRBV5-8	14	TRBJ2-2	CASRRRVMAGELFF
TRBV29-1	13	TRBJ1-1	CSAGVDTRAEAFF
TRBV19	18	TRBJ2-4	CASSIGFYVRSAKNIQYF
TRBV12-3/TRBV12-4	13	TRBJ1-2	CASSYRYNYGYTF
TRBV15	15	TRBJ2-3	CATSRGAGGRNTQYF
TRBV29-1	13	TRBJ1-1	CSVNTGVNTEAFF
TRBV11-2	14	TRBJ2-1	CASMGAGSYNEQFF
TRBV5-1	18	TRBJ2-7	CASSLAPRTGGYSYEQYF
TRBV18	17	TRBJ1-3	CASSPSGPRGPGNTIYF
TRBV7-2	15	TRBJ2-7	CASSLEAGRDYEQYF
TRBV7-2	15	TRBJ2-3	CASSLPRDSRDTQYF
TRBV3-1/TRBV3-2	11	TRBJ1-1	CASNPDTEAFF
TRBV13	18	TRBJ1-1	CASSLPLGGRKLNTEAFF
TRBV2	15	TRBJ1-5	CASSELGGENQPQHF
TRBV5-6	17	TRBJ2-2	CASSRTGTSGSTGELFF
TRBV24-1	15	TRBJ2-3	CATSGTGGGTDTQYF
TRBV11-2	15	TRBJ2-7	CASSLSNSISYEQYF
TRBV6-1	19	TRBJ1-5	CASSEALPMARGRGQPQHF
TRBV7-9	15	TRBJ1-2	CASSLQGRLTYGYTF
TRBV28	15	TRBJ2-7	CASSGTSGRRYEQYF
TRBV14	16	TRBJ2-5	CASSQVGLASRETQYF
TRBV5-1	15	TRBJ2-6	CASSLGGSGANVLTF
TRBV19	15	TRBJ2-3	CASTKGLRLGVAQYF
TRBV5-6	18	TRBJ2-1	CASSLGGASGSVYNEQFF
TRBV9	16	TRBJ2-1	CASSRTAGGIYNEQFF
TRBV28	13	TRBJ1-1	CASIPHQNTEAFF
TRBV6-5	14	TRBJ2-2	CASRYSVGGGELFF
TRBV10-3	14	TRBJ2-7	CAIRPQRGSYEQYF
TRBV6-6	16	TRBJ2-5	CASSSHRDRGRETQYF
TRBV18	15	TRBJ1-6	CASSPPQGASSPLHF
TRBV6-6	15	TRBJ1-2	CASSYAQESNYGYTF
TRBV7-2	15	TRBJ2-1	CASSAQGLAKNEQFF
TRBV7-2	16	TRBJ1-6	CASSSYQGHQNSPLHF
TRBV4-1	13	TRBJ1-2	CASSQAPGRGYTF
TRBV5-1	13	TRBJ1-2	CASSLVPMDGYTF
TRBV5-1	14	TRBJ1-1	CASSLATGEGKAFF
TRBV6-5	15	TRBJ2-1	CASRTGTGGDNEQFF
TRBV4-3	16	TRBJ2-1	CASSQEIQGVKNEQFF
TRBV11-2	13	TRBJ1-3	CASTNQLVNTIYF
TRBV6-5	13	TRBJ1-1	CASSYGENTEAFF
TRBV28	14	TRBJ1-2	CASSLQGINYGYTF
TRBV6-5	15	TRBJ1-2	CASSPSRDRGRGYTF
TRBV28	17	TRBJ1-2	CASSLFVGTATFYGYTF
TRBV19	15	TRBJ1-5	CASSTGPRANQPQHF
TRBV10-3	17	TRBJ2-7	CAISESSSDHSSYEQYF
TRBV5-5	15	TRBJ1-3	CASSYGLTSGNTIYF
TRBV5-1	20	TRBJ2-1	CASSLAKGLAGVRNYNEQFF
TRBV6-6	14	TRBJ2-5	CASGTGPGVGTQYF
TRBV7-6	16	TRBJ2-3	CASSPTTQTGTDTQYF
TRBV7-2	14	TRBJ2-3	CASSLAVLEPTQYF
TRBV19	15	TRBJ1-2	CASSEQVDGNYGYTF
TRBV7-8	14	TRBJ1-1	CASTLLLGNTEAFF
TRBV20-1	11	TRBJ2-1	CSASLVNEQFF
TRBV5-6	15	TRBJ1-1	CASSFYRGRISEAFF
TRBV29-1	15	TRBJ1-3	CSVELAGGSGNTIYF